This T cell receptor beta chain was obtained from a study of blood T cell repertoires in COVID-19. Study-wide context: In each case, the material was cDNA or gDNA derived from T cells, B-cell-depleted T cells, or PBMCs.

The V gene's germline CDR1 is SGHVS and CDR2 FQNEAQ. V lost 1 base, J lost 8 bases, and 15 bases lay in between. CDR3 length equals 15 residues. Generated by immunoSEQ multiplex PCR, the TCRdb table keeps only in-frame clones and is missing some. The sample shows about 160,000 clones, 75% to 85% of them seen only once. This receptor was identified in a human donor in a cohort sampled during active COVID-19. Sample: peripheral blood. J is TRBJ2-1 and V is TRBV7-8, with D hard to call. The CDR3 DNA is TGTGCCAGCAGCTTAGGAGGTCCCAAAGTCGATGAGCAGTTCTTC. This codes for CASSLGGPKVDEQFF. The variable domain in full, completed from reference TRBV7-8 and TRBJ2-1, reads GAGVSQSPRYKVAKRGQDVALRCDPISGHVSLFWYQQALGQGPEFLTYFQNEAQLDKSGLPSDRFFAERPEGSVSTLKIQRTQQEDSAVYLCASSLGGPKVDEQFFGPGTRLTVL.